This T cell receptor beta chain is drawn from a study of molecular identifiers for immune sequencing clone quantification. MiXCR, applied by TCRdb to the PCR reads, yields one record per CDR3 protein. In the table there are 85,000 to 120,000 distinct CDR3 sequences, about 35% of which are singletons. The CDR3 runs 15 residues. Germline-derived CDR1 and CDR2 are SGHRS and YFSETQ. V was pared by 4 bases and J by 0 bases, with 4 bases of the junction left unmatched. For naive CD8 T cells, sorting used the CD8+CD4-CCR7+CD45RA+ phenotype. The sequenced material came from naive CD8+ T cells from blood, with Jurkat cell RNA spiked in. Subset given: FACS-sorted CD8+CD4-CCR7+CD45RA+ naive T cells. This chain links TRBV5-1 with TRBJ2-7; TRBD2 agrees at 10 bases. The source is a human donor in good health. Some libraries in this study had Jurkat cell RNA spiked in. Written as DNA, the CDR3 is TGCGCCAGCAGCCAAACTAGCGGGACCTCCTACGAGCAGTACTTC. Its translation is CASSQTSGTSYEQYF.